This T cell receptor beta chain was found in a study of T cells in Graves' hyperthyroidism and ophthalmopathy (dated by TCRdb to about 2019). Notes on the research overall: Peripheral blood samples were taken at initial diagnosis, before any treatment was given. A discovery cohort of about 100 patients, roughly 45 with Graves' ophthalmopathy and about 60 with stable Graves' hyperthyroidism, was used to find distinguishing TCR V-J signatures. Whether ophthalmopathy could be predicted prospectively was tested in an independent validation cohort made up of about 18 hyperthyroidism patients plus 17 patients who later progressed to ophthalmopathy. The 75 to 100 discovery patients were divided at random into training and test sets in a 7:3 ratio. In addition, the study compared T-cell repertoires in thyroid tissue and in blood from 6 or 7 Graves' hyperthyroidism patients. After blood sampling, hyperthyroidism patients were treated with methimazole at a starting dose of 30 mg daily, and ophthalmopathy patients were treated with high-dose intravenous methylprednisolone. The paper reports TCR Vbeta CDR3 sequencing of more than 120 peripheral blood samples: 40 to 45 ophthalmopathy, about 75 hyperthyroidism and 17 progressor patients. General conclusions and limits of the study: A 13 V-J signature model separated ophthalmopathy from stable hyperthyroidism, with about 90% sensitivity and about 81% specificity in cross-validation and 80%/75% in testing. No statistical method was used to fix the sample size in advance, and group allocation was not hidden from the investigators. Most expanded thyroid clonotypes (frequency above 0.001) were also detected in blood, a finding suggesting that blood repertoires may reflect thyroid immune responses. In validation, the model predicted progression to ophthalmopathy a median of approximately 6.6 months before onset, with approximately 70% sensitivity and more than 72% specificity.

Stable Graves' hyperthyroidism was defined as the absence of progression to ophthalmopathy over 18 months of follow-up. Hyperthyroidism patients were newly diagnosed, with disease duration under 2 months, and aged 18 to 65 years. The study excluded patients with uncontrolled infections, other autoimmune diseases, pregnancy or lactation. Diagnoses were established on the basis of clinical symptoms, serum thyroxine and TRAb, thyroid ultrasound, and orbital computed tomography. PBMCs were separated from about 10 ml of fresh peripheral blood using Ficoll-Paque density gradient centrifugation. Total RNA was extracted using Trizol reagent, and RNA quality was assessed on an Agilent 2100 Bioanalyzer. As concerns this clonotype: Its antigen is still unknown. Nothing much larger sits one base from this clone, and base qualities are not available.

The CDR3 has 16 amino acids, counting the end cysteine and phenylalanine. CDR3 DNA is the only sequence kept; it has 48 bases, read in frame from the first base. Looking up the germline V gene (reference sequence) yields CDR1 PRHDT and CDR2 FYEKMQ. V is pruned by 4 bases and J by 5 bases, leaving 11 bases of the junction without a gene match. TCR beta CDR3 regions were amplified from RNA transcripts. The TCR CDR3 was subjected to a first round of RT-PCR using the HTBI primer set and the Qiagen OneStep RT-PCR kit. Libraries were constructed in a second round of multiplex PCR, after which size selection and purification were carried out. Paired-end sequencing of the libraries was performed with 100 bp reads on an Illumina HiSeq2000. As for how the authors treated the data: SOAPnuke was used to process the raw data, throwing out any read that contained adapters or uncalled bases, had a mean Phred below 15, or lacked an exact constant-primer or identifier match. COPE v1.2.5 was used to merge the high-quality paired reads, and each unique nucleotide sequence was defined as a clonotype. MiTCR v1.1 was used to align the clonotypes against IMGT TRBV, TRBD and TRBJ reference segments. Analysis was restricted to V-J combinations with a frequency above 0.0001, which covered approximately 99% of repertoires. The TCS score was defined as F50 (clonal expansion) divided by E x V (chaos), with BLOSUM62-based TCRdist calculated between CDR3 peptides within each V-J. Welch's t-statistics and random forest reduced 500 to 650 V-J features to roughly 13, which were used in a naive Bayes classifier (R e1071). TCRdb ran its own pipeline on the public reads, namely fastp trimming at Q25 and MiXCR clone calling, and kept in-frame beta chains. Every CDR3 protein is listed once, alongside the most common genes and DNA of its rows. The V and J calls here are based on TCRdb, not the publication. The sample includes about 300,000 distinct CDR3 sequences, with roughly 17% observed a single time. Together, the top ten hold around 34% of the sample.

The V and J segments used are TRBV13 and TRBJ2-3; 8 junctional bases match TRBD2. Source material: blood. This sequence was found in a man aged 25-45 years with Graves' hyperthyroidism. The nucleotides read TGTGCCAGCAGCTCCCGACTAGCGAGTTACCTAGATACGCAGTATTTT. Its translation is CASSSRLASYLDTQYF.